This T cell receptor (beta chain) was retrieved from a study of cytotoxic CD8 clonotypes in ibrutinib-treated CLL. The study's findings and limits: Clonality showed a rise at ibrutinib response that reversed toward baseline at progression.

This table comes from immunoSEQ multiplex PCR, and its TCRdb copy is limited to in-frame clones, with some not included. In the table there are about 12,000 clones, about 59% of which are singletons. With cryopreserved PBMCs as the source, 1.5 to 2.5 micrograms of genomic DNA went to TCR beta libraries. Trimming removed 0 bases from V and 7 bases from J; junction bases left unmatched: 6. CDR1 and CDR2 from the germline V gene are SGDLS and YYNGEE. The CDR3 has 15 amino acids. With respect to this clone: The target antigen is unknown.

The input for sequencing was PBMCs, taken before ibrutinib treatment. This rearrangement joins TRBV9 to TRBJ2-1; 8 nucleotides line up with TRBD1. The sequence was collected from a human donor with chronic lymphocytic leukemia. As DNA, the CDR3 is TGTGCCAGCAGCGTAGTAGCAGGGGGCCGGAATGAGCAGTTCTTC. Amino acids: CASSVVAGGRNEQFF.